Detailed here is one T cell receptor beta chain. As yet, its antigen is unknown. These data originate in a study of cytomegalovirus exposure and HLA in healthy donors. Study outcomes and limitations: Some V segments (TRBV6-2 and TRBV6-3 among them) were excluded as indistinguishable.

CDR1 and CDR2 (germline): SGHDT, YYEEEE. There are 15 residues in the CDR3. The V gene end was trimmed by 1 base and the J gene end by 5 bases; junction bases not matched to a gene: 8. It was with 60 Vbeta and 13 Jbeta primers that the PCR ran. Produced via immunoSEQ multiplex PCR; TCRdb's table is partial and in-frame only. The repertoire holds about 170,000 clones, with roughly 80% as singletons. The sample consisted of PBMCs. V usage is TRBV5-6 and J usage is TRBJ1-2, with 7 nucleotides matching TRBD1. The source is a female donor in good health and CMV-seronegative. CDR3 residues: CASSLSRQGSYGYTF. The CDR3 region has the DNA TGTGCCAGCAGCTTGTCCCGACAGGGAAGTTATGGCTACACCTTC.